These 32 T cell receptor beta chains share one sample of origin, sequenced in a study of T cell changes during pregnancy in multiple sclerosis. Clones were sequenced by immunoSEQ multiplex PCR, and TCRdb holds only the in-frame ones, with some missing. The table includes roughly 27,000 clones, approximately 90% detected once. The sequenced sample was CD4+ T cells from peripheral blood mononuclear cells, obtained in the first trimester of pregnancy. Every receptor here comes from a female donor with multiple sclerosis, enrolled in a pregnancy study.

The CDR3 coding sequence is TGTGCCACCAGCAGAGCTTACGGCGGCAGCAATCAGCCCCAGCATTTT. Translated: CATSRAYGGSNQPQHF. V and J are TRBV15 and TRBJ1-5; D gene ambiguous. CDR3 length equals 16 residues. Germline lookup yields CDR1 LNHNV and CDR2 YYDKDF (reference sequence). The V gene lost 1 base and the J gene lost 1 base, with 11 bases spanning the gap.

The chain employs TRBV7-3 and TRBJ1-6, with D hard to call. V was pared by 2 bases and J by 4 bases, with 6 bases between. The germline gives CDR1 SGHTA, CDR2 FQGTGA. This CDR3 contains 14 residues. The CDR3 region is CASSLGGYNSPLHF. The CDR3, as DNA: TGTGCCAGCAGCTTAGGCGGATATAATTCACCCCTCCACTTT.

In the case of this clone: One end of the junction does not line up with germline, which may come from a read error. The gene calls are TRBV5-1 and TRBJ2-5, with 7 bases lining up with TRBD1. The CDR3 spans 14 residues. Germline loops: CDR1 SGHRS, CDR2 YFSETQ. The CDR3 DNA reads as TGCGCCAGTTCGGGACAGACGTACCAAGAAACCCAGTACTTC. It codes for CASSGQTYQETQYF.

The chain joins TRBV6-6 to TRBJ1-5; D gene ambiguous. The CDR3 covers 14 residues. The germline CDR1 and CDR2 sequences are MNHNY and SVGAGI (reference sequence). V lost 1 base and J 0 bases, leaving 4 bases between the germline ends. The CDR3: CASSYLDSNQPQHF. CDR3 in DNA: TGTGCCAGCAGTTACTTAGATAGCAATCAGCCCCAGCATTTT.

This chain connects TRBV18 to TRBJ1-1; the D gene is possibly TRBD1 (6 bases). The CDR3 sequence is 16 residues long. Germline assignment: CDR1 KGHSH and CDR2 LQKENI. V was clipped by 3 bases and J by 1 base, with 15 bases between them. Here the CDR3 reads CASSPQGGAGNTEAFF. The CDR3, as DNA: TGTGCCAGCTCACCTCAAGGGGGGGCTGGGAACACTGAAGCTTTCTTT.

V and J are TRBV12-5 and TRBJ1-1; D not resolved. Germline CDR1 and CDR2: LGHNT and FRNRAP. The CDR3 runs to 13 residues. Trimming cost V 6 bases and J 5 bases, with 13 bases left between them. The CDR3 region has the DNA TGTGCTAGTGGCCGGAGGACCGAGACTGAAGCTTTCTTT. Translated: CASGRRTETEAFF.

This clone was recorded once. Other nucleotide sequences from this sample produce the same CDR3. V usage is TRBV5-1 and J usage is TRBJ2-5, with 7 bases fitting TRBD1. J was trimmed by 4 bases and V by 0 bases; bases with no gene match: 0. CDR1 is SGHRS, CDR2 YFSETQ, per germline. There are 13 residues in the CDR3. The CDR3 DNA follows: TGCGCCAGCAGCTTGGGACAGGGAGAGACCCAGTACTTC. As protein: CASSLGQGETQYF.

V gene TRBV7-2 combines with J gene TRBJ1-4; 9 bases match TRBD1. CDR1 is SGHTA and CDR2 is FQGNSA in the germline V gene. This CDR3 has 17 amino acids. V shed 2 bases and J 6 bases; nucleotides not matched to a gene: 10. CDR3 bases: TGTGCCAGCAGCTTATATAGCACCCGGGACAGGGATGAAAAACTGTTTTTT. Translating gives CASSLYSTRDRDEKLFF.

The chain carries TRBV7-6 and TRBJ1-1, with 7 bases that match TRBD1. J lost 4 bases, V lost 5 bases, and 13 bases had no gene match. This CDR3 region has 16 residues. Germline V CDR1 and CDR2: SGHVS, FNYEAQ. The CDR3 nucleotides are TGTGCCAGCAGCATCGGGGACAGAGGGCTGAGCACTGAAGCTTTCTTT. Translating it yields CASSIGDRGLSTEAFF.

CDR3 region: CASAGGVSSGNQPQHF. CDR3 in DNA: TGTGCCAGCGCCGGGGGGGTTTCGTCCGGCAATCAGCCCCAGCATTTT. V is TRBV2 and J is TRBJ1-5, with D perhaps TRBD1 (5 bases). The CDR3 runs to 16 residues. Germline V lookup: CDR1 SNHLY, CDR2 FYNNEI. Trimming shortened V by 8 bases and J by 2 bases, and 19 bases separated the two germline ends.

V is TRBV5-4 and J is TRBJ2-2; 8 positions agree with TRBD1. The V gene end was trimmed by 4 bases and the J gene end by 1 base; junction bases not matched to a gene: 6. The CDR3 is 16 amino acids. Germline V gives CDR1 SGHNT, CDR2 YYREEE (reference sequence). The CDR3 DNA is TGTGCCAGCAGCACCCGGACAGGGATGAACACCGGGGAGCTGTTTTTT. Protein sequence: CASSTRTGMNTGELFF.

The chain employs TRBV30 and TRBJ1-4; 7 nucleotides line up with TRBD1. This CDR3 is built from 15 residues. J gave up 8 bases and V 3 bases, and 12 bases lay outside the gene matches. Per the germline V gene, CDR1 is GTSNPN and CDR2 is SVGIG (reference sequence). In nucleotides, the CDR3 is TGTGCCTGGAGCCCTGGCCAGGGGGAATGGGAAAAACTGTTTTTT. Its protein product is CAWSPGQGEWEKLFF.

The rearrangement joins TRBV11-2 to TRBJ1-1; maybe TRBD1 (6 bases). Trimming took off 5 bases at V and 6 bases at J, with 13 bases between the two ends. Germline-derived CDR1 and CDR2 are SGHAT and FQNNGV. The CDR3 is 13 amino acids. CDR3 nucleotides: TGTGCCAGCAGCGTGACGGGGGGCTCTGAAGCTTTCTTT. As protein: CASSVTGGSEAFF.

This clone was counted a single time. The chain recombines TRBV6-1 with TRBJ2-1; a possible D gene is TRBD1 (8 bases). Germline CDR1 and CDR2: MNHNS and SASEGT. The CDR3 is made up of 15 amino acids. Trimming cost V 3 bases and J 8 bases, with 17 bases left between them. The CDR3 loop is CASSDYYRGRDEQFF. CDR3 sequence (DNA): TGTGCCAGCAGTGATTACTACAGGGGGAGGGATGAGCAGTTCTTC.

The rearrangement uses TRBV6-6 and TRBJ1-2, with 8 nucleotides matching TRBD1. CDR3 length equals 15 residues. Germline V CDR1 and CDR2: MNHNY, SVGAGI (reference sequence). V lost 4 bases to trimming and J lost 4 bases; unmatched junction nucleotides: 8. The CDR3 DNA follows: TGTGCCAGCAGTTTTAATCAGGGGGCCAGCTATGGCTACACCTTC. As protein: CASSFNQGASYGYTF.

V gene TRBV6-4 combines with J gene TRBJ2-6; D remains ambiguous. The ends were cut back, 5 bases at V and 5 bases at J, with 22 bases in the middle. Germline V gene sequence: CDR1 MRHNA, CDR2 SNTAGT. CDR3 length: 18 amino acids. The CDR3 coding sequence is TGTGCCAGCAGTATGCTTTACACACGACAAAGTCGGGCCAACGTCCTGACTTTC. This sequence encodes CASSMLYTRQSRANVLTF.

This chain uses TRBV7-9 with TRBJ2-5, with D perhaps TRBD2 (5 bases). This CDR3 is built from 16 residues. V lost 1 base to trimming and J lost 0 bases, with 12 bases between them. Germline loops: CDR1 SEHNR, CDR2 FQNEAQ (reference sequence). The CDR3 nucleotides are TGTGCCAGCAGCTTAGGGTGGAGGAACAACCAAGAGACCCAGTACTTC. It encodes CASSLGWRNNQETQYF.

Written as DNA, the CDR3 is TGTGCCAGCATTACAGGCTACAGGCATTCACCCCTCCACTTT. The encoded protein is CASITGYRHSPLHF. The rearrangement uses TRBV2 and TRBJ1-6; a possible D gene is TRBD1 (5 bases). V dropped 7 bases and J dropped 8 bases, with 15 bases sitting between them. From germline, CDR1 is SNHLY and CDR2 FYNNEI. The CDR3 is made up of 14 amino acids.

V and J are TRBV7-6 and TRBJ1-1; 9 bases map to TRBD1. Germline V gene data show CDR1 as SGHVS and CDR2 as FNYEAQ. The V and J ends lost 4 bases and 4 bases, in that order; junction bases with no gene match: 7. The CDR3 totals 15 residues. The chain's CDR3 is CASSSRGQGGTEAFF. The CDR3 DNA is TGTGCCAGCAGCTCTAGGGGACAGGGCGGCACTGAAGCTTTCTTT.

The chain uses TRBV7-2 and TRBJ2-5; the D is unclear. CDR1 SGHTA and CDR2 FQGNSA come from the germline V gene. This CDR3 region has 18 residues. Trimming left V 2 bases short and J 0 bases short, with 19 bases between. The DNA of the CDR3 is TGTGCCAGCAGCTTACGGTTTAAGACCCTAGGATACCAAGAGACCCAGTACTTC. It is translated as CASSLRFKTLGYQETQYF.

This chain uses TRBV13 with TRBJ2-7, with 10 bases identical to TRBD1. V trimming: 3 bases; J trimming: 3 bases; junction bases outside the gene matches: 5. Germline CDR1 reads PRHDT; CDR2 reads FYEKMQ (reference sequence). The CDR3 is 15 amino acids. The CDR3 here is CASSFRTGGFYEQYF. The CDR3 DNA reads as TGTGCCAGCAGCTTTAGGACAGGGGGGTTCTACGAGCAGTACTTC.

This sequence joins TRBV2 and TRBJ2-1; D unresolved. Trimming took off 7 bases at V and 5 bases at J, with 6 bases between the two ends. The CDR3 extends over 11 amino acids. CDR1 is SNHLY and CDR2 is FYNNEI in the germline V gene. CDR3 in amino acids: CASTPDNEQFF. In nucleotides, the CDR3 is TGTGCCAGCACCCCTGACAATGAGCAGTTCTTC.

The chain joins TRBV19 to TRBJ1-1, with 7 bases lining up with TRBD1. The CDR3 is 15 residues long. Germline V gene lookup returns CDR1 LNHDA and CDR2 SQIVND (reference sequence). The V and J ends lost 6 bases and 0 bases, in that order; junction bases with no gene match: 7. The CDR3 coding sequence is TGTGCCAGTAGAGGGTCCGGGACAGTGAACACTGAAGCTTTCTTT. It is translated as CASRGSGTVNTEAFF.

In DNA form, the CDR3 reads TGCGCCAGCAGCCCGGGACAGACGAGGAGCACTGAAGCTTTCTTT. Translation gives CASSPGQTRSTEAFF. The J gene is TRBJ1-1, the V gene TRBV5-1; 7 nucleotides match TRBD1. Per germline, CDR1 SGHRS and CDR2 YFSETQ. With V trimmed by 4 bases and J by 4 bases, 10 bases remained unmatched. This CDR3 comprises 15 residues.

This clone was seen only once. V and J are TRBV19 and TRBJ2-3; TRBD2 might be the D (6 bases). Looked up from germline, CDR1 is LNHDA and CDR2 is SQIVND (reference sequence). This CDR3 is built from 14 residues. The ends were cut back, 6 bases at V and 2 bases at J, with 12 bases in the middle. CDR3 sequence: CASSVGLYTDTQYF. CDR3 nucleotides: TGTGCCAGTAGCGTTGGACTATACACAGATACGCAGTATTTT.

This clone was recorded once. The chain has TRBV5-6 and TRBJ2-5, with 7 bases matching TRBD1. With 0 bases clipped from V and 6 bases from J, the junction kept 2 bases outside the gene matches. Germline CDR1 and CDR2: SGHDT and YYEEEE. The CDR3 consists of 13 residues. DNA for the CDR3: TGTGCCAGCAGCTTGGACAGGGGAAAGACCCAGTACTTC. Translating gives CASSLDRGKTQYF. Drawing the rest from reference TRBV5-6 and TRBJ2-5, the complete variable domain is DAGVTQSPTHLIKTRGQQVTLRCSPKSGHDTVSWYQQALGQGPQFIFQYYEEEERQRGNFPDRFSGHQFPNYSSELNVNALLLGDSALYLCASSLDRGKTQYFGPGTRLLVL.

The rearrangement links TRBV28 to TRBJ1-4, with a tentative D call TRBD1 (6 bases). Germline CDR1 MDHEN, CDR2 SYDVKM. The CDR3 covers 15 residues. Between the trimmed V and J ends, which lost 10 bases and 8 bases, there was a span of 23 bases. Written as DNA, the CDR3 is TGTGCCACCCAGTCCCGGGGGGGGGCTGGGGAAAAACTGTTTTTT. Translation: CATQSRGGAGEKLFF.

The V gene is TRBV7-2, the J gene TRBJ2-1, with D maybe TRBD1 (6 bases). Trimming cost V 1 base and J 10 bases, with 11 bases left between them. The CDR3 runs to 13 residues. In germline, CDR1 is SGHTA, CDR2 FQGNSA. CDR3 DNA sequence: TGTGCCAGCAGCTTAGGGGGGCCGAGGGAGCAGTTCTTC. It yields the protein CASSLGGPREQFF.

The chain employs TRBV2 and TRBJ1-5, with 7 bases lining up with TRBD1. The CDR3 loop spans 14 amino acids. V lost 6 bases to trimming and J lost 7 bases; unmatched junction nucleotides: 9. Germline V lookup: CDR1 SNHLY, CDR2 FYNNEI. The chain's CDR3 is CASRPGGGRQPQHF. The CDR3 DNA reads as TGTGCCAGCAGACCAGGGGGTGGAAGACAGCCCCAGCATTTT.

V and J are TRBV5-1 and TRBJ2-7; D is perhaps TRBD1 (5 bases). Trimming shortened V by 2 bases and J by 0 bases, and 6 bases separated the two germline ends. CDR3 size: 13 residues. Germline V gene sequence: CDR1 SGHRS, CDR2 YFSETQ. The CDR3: CASSLTGSYEQYF. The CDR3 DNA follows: TGCGCCAGCAGCTTAACAGGCTCCTACGAGCAGTACTTC.

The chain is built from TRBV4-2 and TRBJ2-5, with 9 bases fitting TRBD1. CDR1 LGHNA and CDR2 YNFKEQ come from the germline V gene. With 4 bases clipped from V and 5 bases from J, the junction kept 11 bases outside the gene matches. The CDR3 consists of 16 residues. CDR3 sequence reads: CASSRFQGTGTETQYF. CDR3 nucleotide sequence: TGTGCCAGCAGCCGATTTCAAGGGACAGGGACCGAGACCCAGTACTTC.

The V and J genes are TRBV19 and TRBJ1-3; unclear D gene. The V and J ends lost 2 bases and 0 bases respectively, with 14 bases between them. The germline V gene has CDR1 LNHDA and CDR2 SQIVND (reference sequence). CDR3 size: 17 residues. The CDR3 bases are TGTGCCAGTAGTATACGGAGCAGAGACTTCTCTGGAAACACCATATATTTT. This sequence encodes CASSIRSRDFSGNTIYF.